The rows below give T cell receptor beta chains drawn from one sample of a study of blood T cell repertoires in COVID-19. TCRdb keeps only in-frame clones here, not all; method: immunoSEQ multiplex PCR. Of 250,000 to 350,000 clones listed, around 92% are singletons. What was sequenced was peripheral blood. The receptors stem from a man in his late teens or twenties who had recovered from COVID-19. The CDR3 runs from the conserved cysteine through the conserved F or W. D genes are given only for firm matches. Expanded clones get a size class; other rows say once, few or many, or leave the size out.

>TRBJ2-5|14|-|TRBV29-1|-
CSVELAELQETQYF
TGCAGCGTTGAGTTAGCGGAGCTGCAAGAGACCCAGTACTTC
>TRBJ1-2|17|TRBD1|TRBV3-1/TRBV3-2|-
CASSPPGQGSGSYGYTF
TGTGCCAGCAGCCCTCCGGGACAGGGCTCGGGAAGCTATGGCTACACCTTC
>TRBJ2-1|15|TRBD1|TRBV7-9|few
CASSSWTGPYNEQFF
TGTGCCAGCAGCTCCTGGACAGGTCCTTACAATGAGCAGTTCTTC
>TRBJ1-2|13|-|TRBV6-5|-
CASSLSVNYGYTF
TGTGCCAGCAGTTTGTCAGTTAACTATGGCTACACCTTC
>TRBJ1-3|16|-|TRBV6-5|-
CASSYSSYSSGNTIYF
TGTGCCAGCAGTTACTCTAGTTACAGCTCTGGAAACACCATATATTTT
>TRBJ2-3|15|-|TRBV10-3|-
CAISGFVGVEDTQYF
TGTGCCATCAGTGGGTTCGTGGGAGTTGAAGATACGCAGTATTTT
>TRBJ2-1|15|TRBD1|TRBV29-1|-
CSVEEGQDPMNEQFF
TGCAGCGTTGAAGAGGGACAGGACCCGATGAATGAGCAGTTCTTC
>TRBJ1-2|11|-|TRBV20-1|-
CSARLGDGYTF
TGCAGTGCTAGATTGGGAGATGGCTACACCTTC
>TRBJ1-3|14|-|TRBV7-9|-
CASSRAGAGNTIYF
TGTGCCAGCAGCCGAGCGGGCGCTGGAAACACCATATATTTT
>TRBJ2-2|17|TRBD1|TRBV7-3|-
CASSSTPGQGAIGELFF
TGTGCCAGCAGCTCAACCCCGGGACAGGGAGCAATCGGGGAGCTGTTTTTT
>TRBJ1-2|13|TRBD1|TRBV2|-
CASLRGPNYGYTF
TGTGCCAGCCTGAGGGGGCCTAACTATGGCTACACCTTC
>TRBJ1-2|14|-|TRBV6-5|-
CASSYVGQNYGYTF
TGTGCCAGCAGTTACGTGGGACAAAACTATGGCTACACCTTC
>TRBJ2-1|14|TRBD2|TRBV2|-
CASRPTSGGVGQFF
TGTGCCAGCAGGCCGACTAGCGGGGGCGTCGGGCAGTTCTTC
>TRBJ2-7|14|-|TRBV9|-
CASRGRAGTYEQYF
TGTGCCAGCAGGGGGCGGGCGGGGACCTACGAGCAGTACTTC
>TRBJ2-7|13|-|TRBV18|-
CASSPDSSYEQYF
TGTGCCAGCTCACCGGACAGCTCCTACGAGCAGTACTTC
>TRBJ1-2|15|-|TRBV4-2|once
CASSQPGRGYYGYTF
TGTGCCAGCAGCCAACCGGGGAGGGGGTACTATGGCTACACCTTC
>TRBJ2-2|14|TRBD1|TRBV19|few
CASSRTGHTGELFF
TGTGCCAGTAGTCGGACAGGGCACACCGGGGAGCTGTTTTTT
>TRBJ2-3|16|TRBD2|TRBV4-1|-
CASSDGGGIGTDTQYF
TGCGCCAGCAGCGATGGGGGGGGGATTGGCACAGATACGCAGTATTTT
>TRBJ2-7|16|TRBD2|TRBV10-2|-
CASSETSPLAGVEQYF
TGCGCCAGCAGTGAGACCTCGCCTCTAGCGGGAGTAGAGCAGTACTTC
>TRBJ2-5|13|-|TRBV2|-
CASSEVQQETQYF
TGTGCCAGCAGTGAGGTACAGCAAGAGACCCAGTACTTC
>TRBJ1-2|12|TRBD1|TRBV3-1/TRBV3-2|-
CASSLTGDGYTF
TGTGCCAGCAGTCTCACAGGGGATGGCTACACCTTC
>TRBJ1-2|15|-|TRBV6-5|-
CASRIALRGAYGYTF
TGTGCCAGCAGAATTGCACTCAGGGGAGCCTATGGCTACACCTTC
>TRBJ2-1|18|TRBD2|TRBV2|-
CASSELGLETLNYNEQFF
TGTGCCAGCAGTGAATTGGGACTAGAAACCCTAAACTACAATGAGCAGTTCTTC
>TRBJ2-7|13|-|TRBV30|-
CAWSVNQGYEQYF
TGTGCCTGGAGTGTAAACCAGGGCTACGAGCAGTACTTC
>TRBJ2-1|15|TRBD2|TRBV4-1|-
CASSQDGTSGGEQFF
TGCGCCAGCAGCCAAGACGGGACTAGCGGGGGTGAGCAGTTCTTC
>TRBJ2-7|13|TRBD2|TRBV18|few
CASSPSGGSEQYF
TGTGCCAGCTCTCCCAGCGGGGGGAGCGAGCAGTACTTC
>TRBJ2-2|15|-|TRBV6-5|-
CASRVVRGPNGELFF
TGTGCCAGCAGGGTGGTCAGGGGCCCTAACGGGGAGCTGTTTTTT
>TRBJ2-7|16|TRBD2|TRBV18|-
CASSPKGLAGGDEQYF
TGTGCCAGCTCACCGAAAGGACTAGCGGGAGGGGACGAGCAGTACTTC
>TRBJ1-1|14|-|TRBV10-3|-
CAISESRQNTEAFF
TGTGCCATCAGTGAATCCAGACAGAACACTGAAGCTTTCTTT
>TRBJ1-1|13|-|TRBV29-1|-
CSVEPGVNTEAFF
TGCAGCGTTGAACCAGGGGTGAACACTGAAGCTTTCTTT
>TRBJ2-7|12|TRBD1|TRBV10-3|once
CAIRGTGTEQYF
TGTGCCATCAGGGGGACAGGGACCGAGCAGTACTTC
>TRBJ1-1|13|-|TRBV7-2|-
CASTNTETAEAFF
TGTGCCAGCACCAACACTGAGACAGCTGAAGCTTTCTTT
>TRBJ2-5|17|TRBD2|TRBV9|-
CASSVETSGTIQETQYF
TGTGCCAGCAGCGTAGAAACTAGCGGGACGATCCAAGAGACCCAGTACTTC
>TRBJ2-1|15|-|TRBV9|-
CASSVGLVSYNEQFF
TGTGCCAGCAGCGTAGGTCTAGTGTCCTACAATGAGCAGTTCTTC
>TRBJ1-2|16|-|TRBV28|-
CASSTIRIRGDYGYTF
TGTGCCAGCAGTACGATCCGAATCAGGGGTGACTATGGCTACACCTTC
>TRBJ2-2|16|TRBD1|TRBV24-1|-
CATSDSAGGRGGELFF
TGTGCCACCAGTGATTCGGCAGGGGGCAGGGGCGGGGAGCTGTTTTTT
>TRBJ1-2|16|TRBD1|TRBV6-2/TRBV6-3|-
CASSRFLGTANYGYTF
TGTGCCAGCAGTCGCTTTCTGGGGACAGCTAACTATGGCTACACCTTC
>TRBJ2-1|15|TRBD1|TRBV5-6|-
CASRWGQGSYNEQFF
TGTGCCAGCCGCTGGGGACAGGGCTCCTACAATGAGCAGTTCTTC
>TRBJ2-7|12|-|TRBV11-2|-
CASSLQGYEQYF
TGTGCCAGCAGCTTACAGGGTTACGAGCAGTACTTC
>TRBJ1-1|13|-|TRBV4-1|-
CASSRRGDTEAFF
TGCGCCAGCAGCCGGAGGGGTGACACTGAAGCTTTCTTT
>TRBJ2-6|18|-|TRBV4-3|-
CASSQDSVSWSGANVLTF
TGCGCCAGCAGCCAAGATTCGGTCTCGTGGTCTGGGGCCAACGTCCTGACTTTC
>TRBJ1-5|15|-|TRBV7-8|-
CASSLGRQPNQPQHF
TGTGCCAGCAGCTTAGGGCGGCAGCCCAATCAGCCCCAGCATTTT
>TRBJ1-2|12|-|TRBV6-5|-
CASRNGGFGYTF
TGTGCCAGCAGGAATGGGGGGTTCGGCTACACCTTC
>TRBJ1-1|16|TRBD1|TRBV5-1|-
CASSSRTGPSATEAFF
TGCGCCAGCAGCTCACGGACAGGTCCCAGTGCCACTGAAGCTTTCTTT
>TRBJ2-7|12|-|TRBV30|-
CAWSVRAYEQYF
TGTGCCTGGAGTGTCCGCGCTTACGAGCAGTACTTC
>TRBJ1-4|16|-|TRBV6-6|-
CASSASPLATNEKLFF
TGTGCCAGCTCGGCGTCCCCACTAGCAACTAATGAAAAACTGTTTTTT
>TRBJ1-1|14|-|TRBV27|-
CASRLKTGHPEAFF
TGTGCCAGCAGGCTAAAAACAGGGCACCCTGAAGCTTTCTTT
>TRBJ2-1|13|-|TRBV30|-
CAWSVHRNDEQFF
TGTGCCTGGAGTGTACACAGGAACGATGAGCAGTTCTTC
>TRBJ2-2|13|TRBD1|TRBV29-1|-
CSAARDRAGELFF
TGCAGCGCCGCCCGGGACAGGGCCGGGGAGCTGTTTTTT
>TRBJ1-5|14|TRBD1|TRBV6-6|-
CASWTGGMDQPQHF
TGTGCCAGCTGGACAGGAGGAATGGATCAGCCCCAGCATTTT
>TRBJ1-2|11|-|TRBV20-1|once
CSASRDSGYTF
TGCAGTGCTAGCCGGGACTCCGGCTACACCTTC
>TRBJ1-2|13|TRBD1|TRBV6-4|-
CASSEGQGSGYTF
TGTGCCAGCAGCGAAGGACAGGGAAGTGGCTACACCTTC
>TRBJ2-5|17|TRBD2|TRBV6-2/TRBV6-3|-
CASSQLAGGPNWETQYF
TGTGCCAGCAGTCAACTAGCGGGAGGGCCAAATTGGGAGACCCAGTACTTC
>TRBJ1-5|15|-|TRBV29-1|-
CSVEDGAGDNQPQHF
TGCAGCGTTGAAGATGGGGCAGGGGACAATCAGCCCCAGCATTTT
>TRBJ1-1|15|TRBD1|TRBV27|-
CASSITGTVNTEAFF
TGTGCCAGCAGCATTACCGGGACAGTGAACACTGAAGCTTTCTTT
>TRBJ2-7|15|-|TRBV4-2|-
CASSQVGSTPYEQYF
TGTGCCAGCAGCCAAGTAGGCTCGACACCCTACGAGCAGTACTTC
>TRBJ1-1|14|-|TRBV18|-
CASSPPAGYTEAFF
TGTGCCAGCTCACCACCGGCAGGATACACTGAAGCTTTCTTT
>TRBJ2-5|11|-|TRBV19|-
CASSMRETQYF
TGTGCCAGTAGTATGAGAGAGACCCAGTACTTC
>TRBJ2-7|13|TRBD1|TRBV2|-
CASSSRDRGKQYF
TGTGCCAGCAGCAGCCGGGACAGGGGTAAGCAGTACTTC
>TRBJ1-1|15|-|TRBV19|once
CASSISSVGGTEAFF
TGTGCCAGTAGTATATCTTCCGTCGGAGGGACTGAAGCTTTCTTT